This T cell receptor beta chain was identified during a study of blood T cell repertoires in COVID-19. Study at large: There were acute and convalescent COVID-19 samples, and they came from the United States, Italy and Spain. The analysed material was cDNA or gDNA that came from T cells, B-cell-depleted T cells, or PBMCs.

Profiled with immunoSEQ multiplex PCR; TCRdb holds only in-frame clones, not every one. The table has about 140,000 clones, over 80% seen once. Sequencing input: peripheral blood. This TCR was sampled from a man aged 25-40 years with COVID-19, enrolled during active disease.

In nucleotides, the CDR3 is TGTGCTAGTGGTATAGGGGCCTCCTACAATGAGCAGTTCTTC. It codes for CASGIGASYNEQFF. The chain is built from TRBV12-5 and TRBJ2-1; D is perhaps TRBD1 (5 bases). Trimming shortened V by 5 bases and J by 0 bases, and 8 bases separated the two germline ends. The CDR3 extends over 14 amino acids. Germline loops: CDR1 LGHNT, CDR2 FRNRAP. Supplemented by reference TRBV12-5 and TRBJ2-1, the full variable domain reads DARVTQTPRHKVTEMGQEVTMRCQPILGHNTVFWYRQTMMQGLELLAYFRNRAPLDDSGMPKDRFSAEMPDATLATLKIQPSEPRDSAVYFCASGIGASYNEQFFGPGTRLTVL.